The 9 T cell receptor beta chains reported below all come from one sample, sequenced in a study of radiotherapy plus CTLA-4 blockade in lung cancer. The data were produced by immunoSEQ multiplex PCR, yet TCRdb's version contains in-frame clones alone and is incomplete. The sample lists tens of thousands of clones, around 87% seen once, with around 0.85% in the top ten. The sample consisted of peripheral blood, taken from a patient treated with radiotherapy plus ipilimumab. The receptors shown here come from a human donor with non-small cell lung cancer who had stable disease on radiotherapy plus ipilimumab.

The chain is built from TRBV11-2 and TRBJ2-1; 8 bases agree with TRBD2. This CDR3 is built from 16 residues. Germline trimming cut 5 bases from V and 1 base from J; bases unmatched to any gene: 7. The germline CDR1 and CDR2 sequences are SGHAT and FQNNGV. The CDR3 bases are TGTGCCAGCAGCCCCTTAGCGGGGACTTCCTACAATGAGCAGTTCTTC. Translation gives CASSPLAGTSYNEQFF.

This clone was seen a single time. The chain recombines TRBV30 with TRBJ2-3, with 8 bases fitting TRBD2. V lost 1 base and J lost 4; bases outside the gene matches: 4. The CDR3 contains 14 residues. CDR1 GTSNPN and CDR2 SVGIG come from the germline V gene (reference sequence). The CDR3 DNA sequence: TGTGCCTGGAGTGCAACGGGAGGGCCAGATACGCAGTATTTT. Its translation is CAWSATGGPDTQYF.

Points on this clone: The junction shows a germline mismatch at one end, possibly a read error. The chain is built from TRBV30 and TRBJ2-3; D might be TRBD2 (6 bases). CDR3 length: 14 amino acids. Germline CDR1 reads GTSNPN; CDR2 reads SVGIG (reference sequence). CDR3 amino acids: CARRDRRGPDTQYF. CDR3 nucleotide sequence: TGTGCCCGGAGGGACCGCCGCGGCCCAGATACGCAGTATTTT.

J is TRBJ1-6 and V is TRBV10-3; 8 nucleotides match TRBD1. From germline, CDR1 is ENHRY and CDR2 SYGVKD. This CDR3 region has 15 residues. Losses at the gene ends were 3 bases for V and 7 bases for J; bases not matched to a gene: 5. The CDR3 nucleotides read TGTGCCATCAGTGATCGGACAGGGCTGAATTCACCCCTCCACTTT. It is translated as CAISDRTGLNSPLHF.

This sequence joins TRBV10-2 and TRBJ2-7; D is perhaps TRBD1 or TRBD2 (5 bases each). This CDR3 has 13 residues. Germline V gene sequence: CDR1 WSHSY, CDR2 SAAADI. V was clipped by 6 bases and J by 0 bases, with 9 bases between them. The chain's CDR3 is CASRGRSSYEQYF. The DNA of the CDR3 is TGCGCCAGCAGGGGACGGAGCTCCTACGAGCAGTACTTC.

In DNA, the CDR3 is TGTGCCAGCAGTTACGCGCGGGGGGGCTACAATGAGCAGTTCTTC. The encoded protein is CASSYARGGYNEQFF. The chain is built from TRBV6-5 and TRBJ2-1, with TRBD2 matching over 9 bases. With 2 bases clipped from V and 3 bases from J, the junction kept 2 bases outside the gene matches. The CDR3 consists of 15 residues. The germline V gene has CDR1 MNHEY and CDR2 SVGAGI.

This rearrangement joins TRBV2 to TRBJ2-1; TRBD2 agrees at 9 bases. Looked up from germline, CDR1 is SNHLY and CDR2 is FYNNEI. V was pared by 4 bases and J by 4 bases, with 5 bases of the junction left unmatched. This CDR3 is 15 amino acids long. CDR3 bases: TGTGCCAGCAGTGCGGGACTAGCACCTTACAATGAGCAGTTCTTC. Translation gives CASSAGLAPYNEQFF.

The chain employs TRBV11-2 and TRBJ2-2, with D possibly being TRBD1 (6 bases). CDR3 length: 13 residues. CDR1 SGHAT and CDR2 FQNNGV come from the germline V gene. V lost 9 bases, J lost 0 bases, and 8 bases lay in between. In DNA form, the CDR3 reads TGTGCCAGGGGACAATCGAACACCGGGGAGCTGTTTTTT. Its translation: CARGQSNTGELFF.

Remarks on this clone: Other DNA sequences from this sample encode an identical CDR3 as well. The chain links TRBV7-2 to TRBJ2-5; no clear D. This CDR3 is 12 amino acids long. V lost 4 bases, J lost 0 bases, and 3 bases lay in between. Germline loops: CDR1 SGHTA, CDR2 FQGNSA. CDR3 region: CASSSYQETQYF. CDR3 in DNA: TGTGCCAGCAGCTCGTACCAAGAGACCCAGTACTTC.